The 9 T cell receptor beta chains in this list originate from one sample, sequenced in a study of cytomegalovirus exposure and HLA in healthy donors. PCR used 60 Vbeta primers and 13 Jbeta primers. Sequencing used immunoSEQ multiplex PCR; TCRdb keeps in-frame clones, though not all of them. The table records some 180,000 clones, about 80% of them present only once. Sequencing used PBMCs. These receptors were collected from a man aged 30 to 45 in good health and CMV-seronegative.

To note about this clone: The sample contains more than one DNA sequence encoding this CDR3. The chain links TRBV5-1 to TRBJ2-2; 7 bases align to TRBD1. J gave up 3 bases and V 0 bases, and 2 bases lay outside the gene matches. The germline V gene has CDR1 SGHRS and CDR2 YFSETQ. This CDR3 spans 15 amino acids. The CDR3 is CASSLGGGDTGELFF. The CDR3 DNA reads TGCGCCAGCAGCTTGGGAGGGGGCGACACCGGGGAGCTGTTTTTT.

The CDR3 protein is CASATSVAGELFF. The DNA for the CDR3 is TGTGCCAGCGCGACTAGTGTAGCCGGGGAGCTGTTTTTT. The V and J genes are TRBV28 and TRBJ2-2; maybe TRBD2 (6 bases). Trimming removed 8 bases from V and 6 bases from J, with 13 bases in between. In germline, CDR1 is MDHEN, CDR2 SYDVKM. This CDR3 is 13 amino acids long.

The chain recombines TRBV29-1 with TRBJ2-1; D is perhaps TRBD1 (5 bases). V gave up 7 bases and J gave up 3 bases, with 7 bases separating them. Germline V gives CDR1 SQVTM, CDR2 ANQGSEA. This CDR3 region has 11 residues. As DNA, the CDR3 is TGCAGCGCTGACAGCTACAATGAGCAGTTCTTC. Protein: CSADSYNEQFF.

Concerning this clone: The junction departs from the called germline gene at one end, perhaps through a read error. The rearrangement uses TRBV11-2 and TRBJ2-3; TRBD2 matches 9 bases. CDR1 is SGHAT, CDR2 FQNNGV, per germline. The CDR3 has 16 amino acids. The CDR3 nucleotides read TGTGCCAGCAGCCCCCGAGGTAGCGGGGGCACATATACGCAGTATTTT. It yields the protein CASSPRGSGGTYTQYF.

This clone has at least ten counts. V and J are TRBV7-3 and TRBJ1-1; D perhaps matches TRBD1 (5 bases). Between the trimmed V and J ends, which lost 4 bases and 5 bases, there was a span of 14 bases. The CDR3 length is 14 residues. Germline CDR1 reads SGHTA; CDR2 reads FQGTGA. Here the CDR3 reads CASSSGGGYTEAFF. DNA for the CDR3: TGTGCCAGCAGCTCTGGGGGGGGTTATACTGAAGCTTTCTTT.

V gene TRBV25-1 combines with J gene TRBJ2-5; a possible D gene is TRBD2 (6 bases). V lost 4 bases and J 2 bases, leaving 23 bases between the germline ends. Germline values: CDR1 MGHDK, CDR2 SYGVNS. This CDR3 region has 18 residues. The CDR3 DNA follows: TGTGCCAGCAGTGGCCCCCGACGCCGGGGCGGGACTCAAGAGACCCAGTACTTC. This gives the protein CASSGPRRRGGTQETQYF.

The chain uses TRBV4-1 and TRBJ2-7; the D is unclear. There are 12 residues in the CDR3. V was cut by 1 base and J by 10 bases, with 11 bases left in between. Germline V CDR1 and CDR2: MGHRA, YSYEKL. CDR3 in amino acids: CASSQGLLPQYF. The CDR3 DNA sequence: TGCGCCAGCAGCCAAGGTCTCCTACCCCAGTACTTC.

Here the CDR3 DNA reads TGTGCCAGCAGCGATACTAGCTTCACCGGGGAGCTGTTTTTT. Translating gives CASSDTSFTGELFF. V usage is TRBV9 and J usage is TRBJ2-2, with a possible D match to TRBD2 (6 bases). The germline V gene has CDR1 SGDLS and CDR2 YYNGEE. V was trimmed by 3 bases and J by 4 bases, leaving 10 bases between them. The CDR3 runs to 14 residues.

This clone was seen only once. The rearrangement uses TRBV7-9 and TRBJ1-2; 8 bases agree with TRBD1. The CDR3 totals 15 residues. CDR1 and CDR2 (germline): SEHNR, FQNEAQ (reference sequence). After removal of 1 base from V and 1 base from J, the junction contained 2 bases not matched to a gene. The CDR3 sequence is CASSLGTGFNYGYTF. The CDR3 DNA is TGTGCCAGCAGCTTAGGGACAGGGTTTAACTATGGCTACACCTTC.